This T cell receptor (beta chain) was found in a study of post-analysis software for immune sequencing data. This clonotype was recorded a few times. Its antigen is unknown. Study observations and caveats: When compared against controls, multiple sclerosis patients showed significantly lower normalized Chao1 diversity. Same-batch samples co-clustered strongly by F measure.

TCR beta cDNA libraries had unique molecular identifiers. TCRdb re-analysed the PCR reads in MiXCR, keeping a single row per CDR3 protein. Altogether about 770,000 distinct CDR3 sequences are present, approximately 44% being singletons, with the ten largest covering 4% to 5%. Sequencing was carried out using blood. This sequence was found in a girl under 18 with multiple sclerosis.

The CDR3 here is CASRKATGDGYTF. The CDR3 DNA follows: TGTGCCAGCAGAAAGGCGACAGGGGACGGCTACACCTTC. The rearrangement uses TRBV28 and TRBJ1-2, with 8 positions matching TRBD1. CDR1 is MDHEN, CDR2 SYDVKM, per germline. The CDR3 sequence is 13 residues long. The ends lost 6 bases at V and 8 bases at J; junction bases unmatched: 8.